These 4 T cell receptor beta chains were sequenced from one sample in a study of CD8 T cells in ankylosing spondylitis. Via MiXCR, TCRdb re-called the 5' RACE reads, giving one row per CDR3 protein. The sample consists of 190,000 or so distinct CDR3 sequences, 9.5% to 15% of them appearing once. Sample: blood, either unsorted or a sorted T cell fraction (not recorded which). All receptors derive from a male donor with ankylosing spondylitis or in good health (not recorded which).

This clonotype appeared a few times. The chain uses TRBV5-1 and TRBJ2-4; 10 positions match TRBD1. This CDR3 has 17 amino acids. V shed 4 bases, J shed 3 bases, and the junction held 10 bases outside the gene matches. Germline V CDR1 and CDR2: SGHRS, YFSETQ. CDR3 coding DNA: TGCGCCAGCAGCAGAGCGACAGGGGGCTTGGGCAAAAACATTCAGTACTTC. It is translated as CASSRATGGLGKNIQYF.

In regard to this clonotype: Possible read error: a much larger clone is one base away. The gene calls are TRBV12-3 or TRBV12-4 and TRBJ2-3; no definite D call. This CDR3 spans 13 amino acids. For the CDR3, the DNA is TGTGCCAGCAGTCTGTATTTGGCAGATAGGCAGTATTTT. Protein sequence: CASSLYLADRQYF.

This rearrangement joins TRBV5-1 to TRBJ2-7; D is possibly TRBD1 (6 bases). The CDR3 length is 14 residues. The V gene lost 1 base and the J gene lost 5 bases, with 13 bases spanning the gap. Germline CDR1 is SGHRS and CDR2 is YFSETQ. This CDR3 is CASSLHGGWNEQYF. The CDR3 DNA reads as TGCGCCAGCAGCTTGCATGGGGGCTGGAACGAGCAGTACTTC.

Only a few counts were recorded for this clonotype. The chain couples TRBV29-1 to TRBJ2-1; D remains unclear. CDR1 is SQVTM, CDR2 ANQGSEA, per germline. The V gene lost 3 bases and the J gene lost 5 bases, with 14 bases spanning the gap. The CDR3 runs 14 residues. CDR3 sequence (DNA): TGCAGCGTTGAGAAACACAGCCTAAACAATGAGCAGTTCTTC. The encoded protein is CSVEKHSLNNEQFF.